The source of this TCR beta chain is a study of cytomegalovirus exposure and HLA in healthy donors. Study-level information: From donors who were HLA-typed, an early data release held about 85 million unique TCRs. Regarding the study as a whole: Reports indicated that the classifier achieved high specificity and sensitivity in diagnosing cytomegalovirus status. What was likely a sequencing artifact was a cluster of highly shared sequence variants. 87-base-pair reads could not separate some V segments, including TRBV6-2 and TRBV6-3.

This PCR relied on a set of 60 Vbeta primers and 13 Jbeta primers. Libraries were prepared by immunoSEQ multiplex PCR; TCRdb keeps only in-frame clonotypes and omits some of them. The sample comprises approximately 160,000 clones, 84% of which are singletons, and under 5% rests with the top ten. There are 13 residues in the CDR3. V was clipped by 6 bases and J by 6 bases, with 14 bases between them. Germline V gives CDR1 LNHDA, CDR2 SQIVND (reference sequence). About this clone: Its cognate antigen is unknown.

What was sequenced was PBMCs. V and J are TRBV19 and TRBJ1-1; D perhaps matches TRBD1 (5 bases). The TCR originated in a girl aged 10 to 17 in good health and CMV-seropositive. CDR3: CASRSGGVPEAFF. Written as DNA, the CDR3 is TGTGCCAGTAGGTCCGGGGGGGTCCCTGAAGCTTTCTTT.